This T cell receptor beta chain was sequenced during a study of cytomegalovirus exposure and HLA in healthy donors. The CDR3 has 14 amino acids. In germline, CDR1 is LGHNA, CDR2 YNFKEQ. Germline trimming cut 7 bases from V and 7 bases from J; bases unmatched to any gene: 9. PCR was performed using 60 Vbeta and 13 Jbeta primers. The table came from immunoSEQ multiplex PCR; TCRdb's copy has only in-frame clones and leaves some out. In the table there are 150,000 to 200,000 clones, 80% of which are singletons. Sequenced input: PBMCs. This chain links TRBV4-2 with TRBJ2-2, with TRBD2 identical over 7 bases. The TCR was taken from a boy younger than 18 in good health and CMV-seronegative. The CDR3 loop is CASTMGRAGGELFF. The DNA for the CDR3 is TGTGCCAGCACCATGGGGAGGGCCGGCGGGGAGCTGTTTTTT.